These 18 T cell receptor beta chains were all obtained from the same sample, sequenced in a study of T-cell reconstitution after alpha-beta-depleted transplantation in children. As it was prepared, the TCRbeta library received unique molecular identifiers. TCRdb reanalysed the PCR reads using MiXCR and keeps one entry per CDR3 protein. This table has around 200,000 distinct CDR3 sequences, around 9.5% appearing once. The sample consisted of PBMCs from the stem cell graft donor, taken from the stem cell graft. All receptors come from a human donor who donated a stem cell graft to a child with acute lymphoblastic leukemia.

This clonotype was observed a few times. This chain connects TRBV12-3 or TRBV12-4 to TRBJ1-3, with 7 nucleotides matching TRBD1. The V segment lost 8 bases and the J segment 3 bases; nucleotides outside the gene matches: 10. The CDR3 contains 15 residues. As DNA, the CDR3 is TGTGCCAGCCGTACCACAGGGGTCATTGGAAACACCATATATTTT. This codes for CASRTTGVIGNTIYF.

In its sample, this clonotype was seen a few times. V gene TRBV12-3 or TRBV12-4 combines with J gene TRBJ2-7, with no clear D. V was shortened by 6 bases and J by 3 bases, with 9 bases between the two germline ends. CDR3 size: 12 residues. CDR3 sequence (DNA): TGTGCCAGCAGCCTGAAGATCTACGAGCAGTACTTC. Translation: CASSLKIYEQYF.

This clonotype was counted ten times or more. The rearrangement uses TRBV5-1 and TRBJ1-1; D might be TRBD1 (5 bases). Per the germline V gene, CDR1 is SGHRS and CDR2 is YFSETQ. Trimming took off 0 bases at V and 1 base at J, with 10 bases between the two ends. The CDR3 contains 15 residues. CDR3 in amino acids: CASSLARQKNTEAFF. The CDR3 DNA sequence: TGCGCCAGCAGCTTGGCCAGACAGAAGAACACTGAAGCTTTCTTT.

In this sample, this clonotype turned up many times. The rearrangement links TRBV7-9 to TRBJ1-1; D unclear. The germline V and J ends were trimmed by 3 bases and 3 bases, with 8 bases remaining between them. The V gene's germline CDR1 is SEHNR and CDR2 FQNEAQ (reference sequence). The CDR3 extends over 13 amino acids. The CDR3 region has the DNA TGTGCCAGCAGCTTCGGGGAAGACACTGAAGCTTTCTTT. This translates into CASSFGEDTEAFF.

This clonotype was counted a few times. The CDR3 DNA is TGTGCCAGCTCACGTTTATCAACAGGGGTCCAAGAGACCCAGTACTTC. It yields the protein CASSRLSTGVQETQYF. The rearrangement uses TRBV18 and TRBJ2-5; 7 nucleotides line up with TRBD1. Losses at the gene ends were 4 bases for V and 1 base for J; bases not matched to a gene: 9. Germline assignment: CDR1 KGHSH and CDR2 LQKENI. This CDR3 spans 16 amino acids.

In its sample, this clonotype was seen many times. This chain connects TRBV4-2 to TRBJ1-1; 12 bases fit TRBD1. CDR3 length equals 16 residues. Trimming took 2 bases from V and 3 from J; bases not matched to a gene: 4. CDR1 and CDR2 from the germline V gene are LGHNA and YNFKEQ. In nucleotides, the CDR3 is TGTGCCAGCAGCCAACGGGGACAGGGGGCCCACACTGAAGCTTTCTTT. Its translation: CASSQRGQGAHTEAFF.

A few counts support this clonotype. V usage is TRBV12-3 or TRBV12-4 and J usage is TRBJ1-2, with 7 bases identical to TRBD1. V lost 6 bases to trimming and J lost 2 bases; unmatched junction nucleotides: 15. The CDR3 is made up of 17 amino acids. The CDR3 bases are TGTGCCAGCAGACAACGGGACAGCTACAACCCAAACTATGGCTACACCTTC. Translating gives CASRQRDSYNPNYGYTF.

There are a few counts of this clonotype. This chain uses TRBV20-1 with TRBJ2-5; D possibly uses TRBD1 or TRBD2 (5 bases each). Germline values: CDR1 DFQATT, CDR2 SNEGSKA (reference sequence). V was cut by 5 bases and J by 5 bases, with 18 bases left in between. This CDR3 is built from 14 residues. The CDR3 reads CSASQSGRGETQYF. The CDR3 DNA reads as TGCAGTGCTTCCCAGTCGGGGCGCGGGGAGACCCAGTACTTC.

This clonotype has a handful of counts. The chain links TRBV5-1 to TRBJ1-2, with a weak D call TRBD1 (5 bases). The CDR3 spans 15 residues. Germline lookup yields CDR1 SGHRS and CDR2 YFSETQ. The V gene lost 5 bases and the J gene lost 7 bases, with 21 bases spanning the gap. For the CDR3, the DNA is TGCGCCAGCAGAGACAGTGGGGTCGGCCGCGGTGGCTACACCTTC. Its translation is CASRDSGVGRGGYTF. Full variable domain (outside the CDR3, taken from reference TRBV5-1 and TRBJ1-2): KAGVTQTPRYLIKTRGQQVTLSCSPISGHRSVSWYQQTPGQGLQFLFEYFSETQRNKGNFPGRFSGRQFSNSRSEMNVSTLELGDSALYLCASRDSGVGRGGYTFGSGTRLTVV.

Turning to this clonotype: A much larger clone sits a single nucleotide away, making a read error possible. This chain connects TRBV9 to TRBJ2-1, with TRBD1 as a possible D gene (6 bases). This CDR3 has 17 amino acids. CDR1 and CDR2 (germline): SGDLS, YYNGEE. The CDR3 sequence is CAISVEGTPLQYNEQFF. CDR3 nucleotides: TGTGCCATCAGCGTAGAAGGGACACCTTTGCAGTACAATGAGCAGTTCTTC. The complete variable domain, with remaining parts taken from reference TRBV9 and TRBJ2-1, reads DSGVTQTPKHLITATGQRVTLRCSPRSGDLSVYWYQQSLDQGLQFLIQYYNGEERAKGNILERFSAQQFPDLHSELNLSSLELGDSALYFCAISVEGTPLQYNEQFFGPGTRLTVL.

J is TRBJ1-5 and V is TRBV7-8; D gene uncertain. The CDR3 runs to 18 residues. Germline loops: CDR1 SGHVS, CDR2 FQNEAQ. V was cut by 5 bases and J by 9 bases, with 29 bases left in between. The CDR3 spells CASSRASLGSVSVWPQHF. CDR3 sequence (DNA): TGTGCCAGCAGCCGTGCATCCCTGGGTAGCGTATCGGTTTGGCCCCAGCATTTT.

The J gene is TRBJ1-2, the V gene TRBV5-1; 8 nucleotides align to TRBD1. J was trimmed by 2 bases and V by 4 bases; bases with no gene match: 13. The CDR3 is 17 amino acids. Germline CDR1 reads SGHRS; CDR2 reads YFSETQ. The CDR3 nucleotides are TGCGCCAGCAGCCCCGGGACAGGACAAAACCGGAACTATGGCTACACCTTC. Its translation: CASSPGTGQNRNYGYTF. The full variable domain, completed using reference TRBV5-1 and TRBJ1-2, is KAGVTQTPRYLIKTRGQQVTLSCSPISGHRSVSWYQQTPGQGLQFLFEYFSETQRNKGNFPGRFSGRQFSNSRSEMNVSTLELGDSALYLCASSPGTGQNRNYGYTFGSGTRLTVV.

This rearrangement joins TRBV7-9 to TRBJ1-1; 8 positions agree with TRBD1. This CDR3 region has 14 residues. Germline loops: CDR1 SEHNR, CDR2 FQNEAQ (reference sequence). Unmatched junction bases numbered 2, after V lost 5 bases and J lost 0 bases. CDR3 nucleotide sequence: TGTGCCAGCAGCGGACAGGGATTGAACACTGAAGCTTTCTTT. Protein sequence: CASSGQGLNTEAFF.

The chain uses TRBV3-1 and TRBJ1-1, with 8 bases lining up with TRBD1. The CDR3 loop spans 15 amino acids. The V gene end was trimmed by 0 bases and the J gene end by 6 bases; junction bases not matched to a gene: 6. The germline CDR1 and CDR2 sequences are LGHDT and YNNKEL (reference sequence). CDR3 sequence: CASSQELGQGAEAFF. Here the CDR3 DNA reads TGTGCCAGCAGCCAAGAACTCGGACAGGGAGCTGAAGCTTTCTTT.

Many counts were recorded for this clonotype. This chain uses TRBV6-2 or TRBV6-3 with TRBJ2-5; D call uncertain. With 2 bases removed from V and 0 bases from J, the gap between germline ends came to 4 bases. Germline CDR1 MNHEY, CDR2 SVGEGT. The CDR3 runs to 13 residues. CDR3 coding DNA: TGTGCCAGCAGTTACGGCCACCAAGAGACCCAGTACTTC. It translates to CASSYGHQETQYF.

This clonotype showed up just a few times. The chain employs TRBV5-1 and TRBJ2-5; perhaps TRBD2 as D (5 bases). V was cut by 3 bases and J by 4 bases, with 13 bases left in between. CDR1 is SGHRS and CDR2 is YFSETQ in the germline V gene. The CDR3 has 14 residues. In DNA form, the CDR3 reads TGCGCCAGCAGCTCACCGGAGGTCGTAGAGACCCAGTACTTC. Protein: CASSSPEVVETQYF. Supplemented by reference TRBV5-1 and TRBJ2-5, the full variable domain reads KAGVTQTPRYLIKTRGQQVTLSCSPISGHRSVSWYQQTPGQGLQFLFEYFSETQRNKGNFPGRFSGRQFSNSRSEMNVSTLELGDSALYLCASSSPEVVETQYFGPGTRLLVL.

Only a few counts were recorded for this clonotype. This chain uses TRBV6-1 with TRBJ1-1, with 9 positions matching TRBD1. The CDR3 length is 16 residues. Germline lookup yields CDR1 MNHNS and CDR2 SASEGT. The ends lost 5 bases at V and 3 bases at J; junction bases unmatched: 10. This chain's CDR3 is CASSPGQGVVDTEAFF. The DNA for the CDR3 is TGTGCCAGCAGTCCGGGACAGGGAGTGGTGGACACTGAAGCTTTCTTT.

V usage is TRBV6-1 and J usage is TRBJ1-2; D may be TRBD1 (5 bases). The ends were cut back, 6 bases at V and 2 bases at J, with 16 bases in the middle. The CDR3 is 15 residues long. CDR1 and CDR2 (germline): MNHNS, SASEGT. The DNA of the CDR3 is TGTGCCAGCAGAAATATACCTGGGGGGAACTATGGCTACACCTTC. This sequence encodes CASRNIPGGNYGYTF.